These 5 T cell receptor beta chains share one sample of origin, sequenced in a study of T cell repertoires in cytomegalovirus infection. TCRdb itself ran the reads through MiXCR, one entry per CDR3 protein. The sample includes a few hundred thousand distinct CDR3 sequences, roughly 43% seen only once; the top ten take around two fifths. The antigens of these receptors remain unknown. The material was cultured PBMCs, obtained from culture after CMV antigen stimulation. The receptors stem from a human donor in good health (CMV status not recorded). Some clones in this sample may be carry-over from other donors' samples.

In this sample, this clonotype turned up a few times. V is TRBV5-6 and J is TRBJ1-3, with 7 bases lining up with TRBD1. This CDR3 region has 15 residues. In germline, CDR1 is SGHDT, CDR2 YYEEEE. Trimming at V came to 4 bases and at J to 1 base, leaving 5 bases not matched to a gene. The CDR3 protein is CASSIRQGSGNTIYF. The CDR3 nucleotides read TGTGCCAGCAGCATACGACAGGGATCTGGAAACACCATATATTTT.

This clonotype was found once. This may stem from a read error, because a much larger clone lies one nucleotide away. The chain employs TRBV7-9 and TRBJ2-2, with D unclear. This CDR3 region has 12 residues. Deletions cut 3 bases from V and 7 bases from J, with 6 bases between. Germline lookup yields CDR1 SEHNR and CDR2 FQNEAQ (reference sequence). CDR3 sequence (DNA): TGTGCCAGCAGCTTGCGGATCGGGGAGCTGTTTTTT. Translating it yields CASSLRIGELFF. Full variable domain (missing parts from reference TRBV7-9 and TRBJ2-2): DTGVSQNPRHKITKRGQNVTFRCDPISEHNRLYWYRQTLGQGPEFLTYFQNEAQLEKSRLLSDRFSAERPKGSFSTLEIQRTEQGDSAMYLCASSLRIGELFFGEGSRLTVL.

The chain combines TRBV10-3 with TRBJ1-1; D is unclear. The V gene lost 0 bases and the J gene lost 4 bases, with 9 bases spanning the gap. In germline, CDR1 is ENHRY, CDR2 SYGVKD. The CDR3 has 14 residues. CDR3 sequence (DNA): TGTGCCATCAGTGAGTCCCCAGGAGGCACTGAAGCTTTCTTT. It encodes CAISESPGGTEAFF.

This clonotype occurred a few times. The CDR3 spells CASPAPPGTGELFF. CDR3 DNA: TGTGCCAGCCCGGCCCCCCCGGGCACCGGGGAGCTGTTTTTT. The V gene is TRBV7-9, the J gene TRBJ2-2; no clear D gene. Trimming stripped 8 bases from V and 4 bases from J, with 14 bases between. This CDR3 contains 14 residues. Germline V CDR1 and CDR2: SEHNR, FQNEAQ (reference sequence).

V and J are TRBV4-1 and TRBJ2-3; 7 bases fit TRBD2. The germline V gene has CDR1 MGHRA and CDR2 YSYEKL. The V segment lost 1 base and the J segment 0 bases; nucleotides outside the gene matches: 10. This CDR3 contains 18 residues. The CDR3 DNA reads as TGCGCCAGCAGCCAAGGCTCGGCTAGCGGAGAGAGCACAGATACGCAGTATTTT. This sequence encodes CASSQGSASGESTDTQYF.